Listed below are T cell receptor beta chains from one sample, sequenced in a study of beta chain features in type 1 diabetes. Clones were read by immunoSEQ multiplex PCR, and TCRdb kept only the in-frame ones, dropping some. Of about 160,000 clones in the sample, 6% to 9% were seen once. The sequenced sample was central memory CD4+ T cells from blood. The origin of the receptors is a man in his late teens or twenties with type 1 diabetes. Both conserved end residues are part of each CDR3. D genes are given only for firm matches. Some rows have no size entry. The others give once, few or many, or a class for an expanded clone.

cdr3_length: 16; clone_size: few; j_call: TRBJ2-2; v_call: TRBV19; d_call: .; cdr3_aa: CASSILGLRGSGELFF; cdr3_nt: TGTGCCAGTAGTATTTTGGGACTTAGGGGATCCGGGGAGCTGTTTTTT
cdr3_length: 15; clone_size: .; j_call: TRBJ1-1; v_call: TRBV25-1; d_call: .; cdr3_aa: CASSTTGTKDGEAFF; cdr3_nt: TGTGCCAGCAGCACAACGGGAACCAAGGATGGTGAAGCTTTCTTT
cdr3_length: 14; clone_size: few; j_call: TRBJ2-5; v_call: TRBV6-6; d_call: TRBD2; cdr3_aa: CASSYSWGGETQYF; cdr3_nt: TGTGCCAGCAGTTACTCATGGGGGGGGGAGACCCAGTACTTC
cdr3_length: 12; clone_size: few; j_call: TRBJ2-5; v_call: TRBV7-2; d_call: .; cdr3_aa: CASSPNQETQYF; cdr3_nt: TGTGCCAGCAGCCCTAATCAAGAGACCCAGTACTTC
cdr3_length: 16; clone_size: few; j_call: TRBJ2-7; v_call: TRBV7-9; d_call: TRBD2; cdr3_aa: CASSPIAGGTSREQYF; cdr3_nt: TGTGCCAGCAGCCCGATAGCGGGGGGGACCTCCCGCGAGCAGTACTTC
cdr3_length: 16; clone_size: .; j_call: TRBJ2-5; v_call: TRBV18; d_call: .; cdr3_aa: CASSPRVDGVWETQYF; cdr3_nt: TGTGCCAGCTCACCGAGAGTTGACGGGGTATGGGAGACCCAGTACTTC
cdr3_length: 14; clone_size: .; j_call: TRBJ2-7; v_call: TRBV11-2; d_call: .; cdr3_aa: CASSLDPGGYEQYF; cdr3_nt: TGTGCCAGCAGCTTAGATCCGGGTGGCTACGAGCAGTACTTC
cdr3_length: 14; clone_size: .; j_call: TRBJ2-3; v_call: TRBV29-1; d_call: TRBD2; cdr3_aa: CSATSGGARDTQYF; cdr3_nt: TGCAGCGCAACTAGCGGGGGGGCGCGAGATACGCAGTATTTT
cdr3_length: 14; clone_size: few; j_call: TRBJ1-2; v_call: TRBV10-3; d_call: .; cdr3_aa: CAISEGQGIYGYTF; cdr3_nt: TGTGCCATCAGTGAGGGGCAGGGGATCTATGGCTACACCTTC
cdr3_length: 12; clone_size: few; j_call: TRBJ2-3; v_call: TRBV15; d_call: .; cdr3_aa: CATSSSTDTQYF; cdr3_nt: TGTGCCACCAGCTCCTCGACAGATACGCAGTATTTT
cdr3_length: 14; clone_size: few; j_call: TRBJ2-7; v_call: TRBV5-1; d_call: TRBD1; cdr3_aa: CASSSGTVSYEQYF; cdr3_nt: TGCGCCAGCAGCTCGGGGACAGTCTCCTACGAGCAGTACTTC
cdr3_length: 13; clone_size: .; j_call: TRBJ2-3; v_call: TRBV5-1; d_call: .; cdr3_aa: CASSLGIADTQYF; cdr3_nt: TGCGCCAGCAGCTTGGGAATAGCGGATACGCAGTATTTT
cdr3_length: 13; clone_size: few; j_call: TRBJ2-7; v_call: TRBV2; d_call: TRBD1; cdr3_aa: CASSGNRGREQYF; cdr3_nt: TGTGCCAGCAGTGGTAACAGGGGGCGAGAGCAGTACTTC
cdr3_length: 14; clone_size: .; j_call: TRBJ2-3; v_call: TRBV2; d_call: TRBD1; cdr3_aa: CATQYGTGADTQYF; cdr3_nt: TGTGCCACCCAGTACGGGACAGGGGCAGATACGCAGTATTTT
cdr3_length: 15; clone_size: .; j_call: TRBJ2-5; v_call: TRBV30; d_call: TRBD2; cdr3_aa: CAWSVSGAGYETQYF; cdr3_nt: TGTGCCTGGAGTGTAAGTGGAGCGGGGTACGAGACCCAGTACTTC
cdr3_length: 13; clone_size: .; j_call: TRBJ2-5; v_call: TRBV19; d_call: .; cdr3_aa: CASSGGLQETQYF; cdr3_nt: TGTGCCAGTAGCGGAGGGCTCCAAGAGACCCAGTACTTC
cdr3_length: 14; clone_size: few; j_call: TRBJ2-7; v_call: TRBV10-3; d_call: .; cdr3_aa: CAISDMKQSNEQYF; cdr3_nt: TGTGCCATCAGTGACATGAAACAGAGTAACGAGCAGTACTTC
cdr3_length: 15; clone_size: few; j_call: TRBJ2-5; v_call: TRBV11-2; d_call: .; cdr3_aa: CASSHTDSPLAAQYF; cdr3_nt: TGTGCCAGCAGCCATACGGACAGCCCGTTGGCGGCCCAGTACTTC
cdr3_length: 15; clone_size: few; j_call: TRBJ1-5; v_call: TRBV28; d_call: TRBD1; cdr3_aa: CASILGTGYNQPQHF; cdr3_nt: TGTGCCAGCATCCTGGGGACAGGTTACAATCAGCCCCAGCATTTT
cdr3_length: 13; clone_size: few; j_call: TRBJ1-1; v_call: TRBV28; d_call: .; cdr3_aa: CASMSPGNTEAFF; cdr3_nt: TGTGCCAGCATGTCCCCAGGCAACACTGAAGCTTTCTTT
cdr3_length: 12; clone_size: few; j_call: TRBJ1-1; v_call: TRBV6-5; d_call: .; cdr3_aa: CASSYHGTEAFF; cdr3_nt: TGTGCCAGCAGTTACCACGGCACTGAAGCTTTCTTT
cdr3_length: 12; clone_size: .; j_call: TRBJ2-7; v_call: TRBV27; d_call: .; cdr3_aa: CASSEGSHEQYF; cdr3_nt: TGTGCCAGCAGTGAGGGTAGCCACGAGCAGTACTTC